Below are 7 T cell receptor beta chains sequenced from a single sample in a study of T cell changes during pregnancy in multiple sclerosis. Sequencing was performed with immunoSEQ multiplex PCR; in TCRdb, only in-frame clones are kept and a portion is missing. The repertoire holds tens of thousands of clones, with 91% as singletons. The sequencing here drew on peripheral blood, taken in the third trimester of pregnancy. The receptors were gathered from a female donor in good health, enrolled as a control in a pregnancy study.

The chain joins TRBV7-2 to TRBJ1-1; TRBD1 aligns across 8 bases. There are 14 residues in the CDR3. Per germline, CDR1 SGHTA and CDR2 FQGNSA. Trimming at V came to 5 bases and at J to 1 base, leaving 3 bases not matched to a gene. The CDR3 reads CASSPGQGNTEAFF. CDR3 in DNA: TGTGCCAGCAGCCCAGGACAGGGGAACACTGAAGCTTTCTTT.

V usage is TRBV5-4 and J usage is TRBJ2-2; no definite D call. CDR1 is SGHNT, CDR2 YYREEE, per germline (reference sequence). V lost 4 bases and J 4 bases, leaving 11 bases between the germline ends. The CDR3 runs to 14 residues. CDR3 sequence: CASSPPRGTGELFF. The CDR3 DNA reads as TGTGCCAGCAGCCCCCCGAGAGGCACCGGGGAGCTGTTTTTT.

The chain carries TRBV28 and TRBJ1-1; D might be TRBD1 (5 bases). This CDR3 has 14 residues. The ends were cut back, 3 bases at V and 4 bases at J, with 12 bases in the middle. Germline loops: CDR1 MDHEN, CDR2 SYDVKM. The chain's CDR3 is CASSFPRGGTEAFF. The CDR3 DNA reads as TGTGCCAGCAGTTTCCCCCGGGGGGGCACTGAAGCTTTCTTT.

The chain joins TRBV5-6 to TRBJ1-2; 7 nucleotides match TRBD1. The CDR3 is 14 residues long. With 3 bases clipped from V and 6 bases from J, the junction kept 8 bases outside the gene matches. The germline gives CDR1 SGHDT, CDR2 YYEEEE. The CDR3: CASSWGQPRNGYTF. Here the CDR3 DNA reads TGTGCCAGCAGCTGGGGACAGCCAAGGAATGGCTACACCTTC.

V is TRBV6-1 and J is TRBJ2-2; D is unresolved. The CDR3 runs 12 residues. Germline V CDR1 and CDR2: MNHNS, SASEGT. Trimming took 4 bases from V and 3 from J, leaving 3 bases between them. CDR3 residues: CASSVYTGELFF. The CDR3 nucleotides read TGTGCCAGCAGTGTATACACCGGGGAGCTGTTTTTT.

The CDR3 coding sequence is TGTGCCACCAGCTCCCGGGACTTCAATCAGCCCCAGCATTTT. The encoded protein is CATSSRDFNQPQHF. This chain joins TRBV15 and TRBJ1-5; TRBD1 might be the D (5 bases). Germline V gene sequence: CDR1 LNHNV, CDR2 YYDKDF (reference sequence). Trimming shortened V by 5 bases and J by 3 bases, and 11 bases separated the two germline ends. There are 14 residues in the CDR3. Together with reference TRBV15 and TRBJ1-5, the CDR3 gives the full variable domain: DAMVIQNPRYQVTQFGKPVTLSCSQTLNHNVMYWYQQKSSQAPKLLFHYYDKDFNNEADTPDNFQSRRPNTSFCFLDIRSPGLGDTAMYLCATSSRDFNQPQHFGDGTRLSIL.

The chain links TRBV7-2 to TRBJ2-2; 7 bases fit TRBD1. CDR1 SGHTA and CDR2 FQGNSA come from the germline V gene. The CDR3 covers 15 residues. V lost 5 bases to trimming and J lost 6 bases; unmatched junction nucleotides: 9. CDR3 DNA: TGTGCCAGCAGCGTTAGACAGGGAAGCGCCGGGGAGCTGTTTTTT. This codes for CASSVRQGSAGELFF.